This T cell receptor beta chain was identified during a study of blood T cell repertoires in COVID-19 (dated by TCRdb to the early 2020s). For the study in its entirety: Collaborator samples came from the United States, Italy and Spain and covered acute and convalescent phases of COVID-19. The prospective study material was composed of cDNA or gDNA derived from T cells, B-cell-depleted T cells, or PBMCs. Deeply sampled blood TCRbeta repertoires from subjects exposed to, actively infected with, or recovered from COVID-19 were included in the dataset. The repertoires were made available in a free public database intended to serve as a resource for research on the immune response to SARS-CoV-2. The samples were drawn from the first 160 participants of the ongoing ImmuneRACE study and from 1,254 subjects provided by 6 global collaborators. The sample metadata nearly always contained a de-identified subject ID, COVID-19 status, age in years and sex. HLA class I and class II types, where available, came from metadata supplied by the sample provider rather than from assay-based typing.

In regard to this clone: Its recognized antigen is unknown. The record has no base qualities; no much larger clone is one base away.

The CDR3, cysteine through phenylalanine, is 15 amino acids long. The kept DNA is CDR3 alone, 45 bases in frame from the first base. Clipping removes 0 bases from V and 5 bases from J, with 7 as the unmatched junction base count. As encoded in the germline V gene, CDR1 is SGDLS while CDR2 is YYNGEE. TCRbeta CDR3 regions were amplified from genomic DNA by means of the immunoSEQ Assay, a bias-controlled multiplex PCR. Per the original workflow: The number of nucleated cells in each sample was estimated from the amplification of reference gene primers within the assay. To quantify the absolute abundance of each unique TCRbeta CDR3 rearrangement, sequence reads were collapsed and filtered. Productive Simpson clonality was computed per sample as the square root of Simpson's diversity index over productive rearrangements. TCRdb limited this immuneACCESS table to in-frame rearrangements with V and J called. A share of clones is missing; checked studies link under half to unresolved V genes, and the rest is unexplained. The V and J calls and clone size come from that table; D and trimming were worked out from the DNA. In this sample the table shows about 80,000 clones, under 80% of which occur a single time. The ten largest account for approximately 15% of the sample.

Study-wide findings and limitations: How much clinical and demographic metadata was included differed by source and by participant, and the metadata was provided uncurated.

Each collaborating institution followed its own protocols to collect whole blood in K2EDTA tubes. For TCRbeta analysis, collaborators shipped samples as frozen whole blood, isolated PBMCs, or DNA extracted from either of those sample types. The source material was peripheral blood. The chain is made from TRBV9 and TRBJ2-5, with 7 junctional bases fitting TRBD2. The receptor was isolated from a human donor in a cohort sampled during active COVID-19. The DNA reads TGTGCCAGCAGCGTAGAGTATACGGGAGGCGAGACCCAGTACTTC. Its amino acids are CASSVEYTGGETQYF.